A selection of T cell receptor beta chains follows, all from one sample in a study of blood T cell repertoires in COVID-19. Assay used: immunoSEQ multiplex PCR; TCRdb lists only in-frame clones, some missing. The sample yields 55,000 to 65,000 clones, around 92% seen once. The sample was peripheral blood. The receptors derive from a man aged 60 to 69 with acute or convalescent COVID-19. Both conserved end residues are part of each CDR3. D genes are given only for firm matches. Expanded clones get a size class; other rows say once, few or many, or leave the size out.

CDR3nt: TGTGCCTGGAGCCCAAGAGGAGGGGTTGGGAATCAGCCCCAGCATTTT; CDR3aa: CAWSPRGGVGNQPQHF; v_gene: TRBV30; d_gene: -; abundance: -; j_gene: TRBJ1-5; len: 16
CDR3nt: TGCGCCAGCAGCCAAGATAGGCCAGGACTTGAGGGGGTAGCTTTCTTT; CDR3aa: CASSQDRPGLEGVAFF; v_gene: TRBV4-3; d_gene: -; abundance: once; j_gene: TRBJ1-1; len: 16
CDR3nt: TGCGCCAGCAGAGGGATGCCGGGACAGACGAATGAAAAACTGTTTTTT; CDR3aa: CASRGMPGQTNEKLFF; v_gene: TRBV5-1; d_gene: TRBD1; abundance: -; j_gene: TRBJ1-4; len: 16
CDR3nt: TGTGCCAGCAGCTTAGAGGGGGACACTGAAGCTTTCTTT; CDR3aa: CASSLEGDTEAFF; v_gene: TRBV7-2; d_gene: -; abundance: -; j_gene: TRBJ1-1; len: 13
CDR3nt: TGCGCCAGCAGCTTGCGAACAGGGGCTGACGGGGCCAACGTCCTGACTTTC; CDR3aa: CASSLRTGADGANVLTF; v_gene: TRBV5-1; d_gene: TRBD1; abundance: -; j_gene: TRBJ2-6; len: 17
CDR3nt: TGTGCCAGCAGCTTGGCCCTTAAGGACATCACCGGGGAGCTGTTTTTT; CDR3aa: CASSLALKDITGELFF; v_gene: TRBV5-5; d_gene: -; abundance: -; j_gene: TRBJ2-2; len: 16
CDR3nt: TGTGCCAGCAGTGAAGCGCGGGTCGGTCAGGCCTATGGCTACACCTTC; CDR3aa: CASSEARVGQAYGYTF; v_gene: TRBV6-1; d_gene: -; abundance: few; j_gene: TRBJ1-2; len: 16
CDR3nt: TGTGCCACCAGCAGTTGGGCTAGCGATCAAGAGACCCAGTACTTC; CDR3aa: CATSSWASDQETQYF; v_gene: TRBV15; d_gene: -; abundance: -; j_gene: TRBJ2-5; len: 15
CDR3nt: TGTGCCAGCAGCGTGAGTCCGTCCGGGGAGCTGTTTTTT; CDR3aa: CASSVSPSGELFF; v_gene: TRBV9; d_gene: -; abundance: -; j_gene: TRBJ2-2; len: 13
CDR3nt: TGTGCCAGCAGCGTAGCTGGAGGGTACTATAATTCACCCCTCCACTTT; CDR3aa: CASSVAGGYYNSPLHF; v_gene: TRBV9; d_gene: -; abundance: -; j_gene: TRBJ1-6; len: 16
CDR3nt: TGCGCCAGCAGCCAAGATGGGCGGCGAGGGACTGAAGCTTTCTTT; CDR3aa: CASSQDGRRGTEAFF; v_gene: TRBV4-1; d_gene: -; abundance: -; j_gene: TRBJ1-1; len: 15
CDR3nt: TGTGCCAGCAGTGCCTCGGGGGGGCTGTTTTTT; CDR3aa: CASSASGGLFF; v_gene: TRBV28; d_gene: TRBD2; abundance: -; j_gene: TRBJ2-2; len: 11
CDR3nt: TGCGCCAGCAGCTTGACAGGGGATCCCTTATATGGCTACACCTTC; CDR3aa: CASSLTGDPLYGYTF; v_gene: TRBV5-1; d_gene: TRBD1; abundance: -; j_gene: TRBJ1-2; len: 15
CDR3nt: TGTGCCAGCAGCTTACCGGGACTTTACAATGAGCAGTTCTTC; CDR3aa: CASSLPGLYNEQFF; v_gene: TRBV7-3; d_gene: -; abundance: -; j_gene: TRBJ2-1; len: 14
CDR3nt: TGTGCCAGCAGTGAACAGGGGGGAAATTCACCCCTCCACTTT; CDR3aa: CASSEQGGNSPLHF; v_gene: TRBV2; d_gene: TRBD1; abundance: once; j_gene: TRBJ1-6; len: 14
CDR3nt: TGTGCCAGCAGCCAGGGACAGGGCTCGGAGACCCAGTACTTC; CDR3aa: CASSQGQGSETQYF; v_gene: TRBV4-2; d_gene: TRBD1; abundance: -; j_gene: TRBJ2-5; len: 14
CDR3nt: TGTGCCATCGGGAGAACCTACGAGCAGTACTTC; CDR3aa: CAIGRTYEQYF; v_gene: TRBV10-3; d_gene: -; abundance: -; j_gene: TRBJ2-7; len: 11
CDR3nt: TGTGCCAGCAGCCAAACCCCGGTCCTTCAGGGGTCCTACGAGCAGTACTTC; CDR3aa: CASSQTPVLQGSYEQYF; v_gene: TRBV3-1/TRBV3-2; d_gene: -; abundance: -; j_gene: TRBJ2-7; len: 17
CDR3nt: TGTGCTAGTGGTTTGGTCCAGGGGGCAGCCGGCGAGCAGTACTTC; CDR3aa: CASGLVQGAAGEQYF; v_gene: TRBV12-5; d_gene: TRBD1; abundance: -; j_gene: TRBJ2-7; len: 15
CDR3nt: TGTGCCAGCAGCGCGGGGGGACTAGCCGGGAGATCCTACAATGAGCAGTTCTTC; CDR3aa: CASSAGGLAGRSYNEQFF; v_gene: TRBV9; d_gene: TRBD2; abundance: -; j_gene: TRBJ2-1; len: 18
CDR3nt: TGCGCCAGCAGCCAAGATCTCGGGAGTGGCTACACCTTC; CDR3aa: CASSQDLGSGYTF; v_gene: TRBV4-3; d_gene: -; abundance: -; j_gene: TRBJ1-2; len: 13
CDR3nt: TGTGCCATCAGTGAAAACCCCGGGGGGACTCGCAATGAGCAGTTCTTC; CDR3aa: CAISENPGGTRNEQFF; v_gene: TRBV10-3; d_gene: TRBD2; abundance: -; j_gene: TRBJ2-1; len: 16